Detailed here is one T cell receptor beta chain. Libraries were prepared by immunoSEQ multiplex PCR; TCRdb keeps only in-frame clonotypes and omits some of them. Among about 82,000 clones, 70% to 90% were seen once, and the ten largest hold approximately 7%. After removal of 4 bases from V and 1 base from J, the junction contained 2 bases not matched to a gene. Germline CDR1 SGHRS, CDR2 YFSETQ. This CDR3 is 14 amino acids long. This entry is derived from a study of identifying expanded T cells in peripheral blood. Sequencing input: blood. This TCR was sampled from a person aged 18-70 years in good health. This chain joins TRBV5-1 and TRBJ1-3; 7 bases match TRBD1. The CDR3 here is CASSRQGSGNTIYF. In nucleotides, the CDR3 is TGCGCCAGCAGCAGACAGGGTTCTGGAAACACCATATATTTT.